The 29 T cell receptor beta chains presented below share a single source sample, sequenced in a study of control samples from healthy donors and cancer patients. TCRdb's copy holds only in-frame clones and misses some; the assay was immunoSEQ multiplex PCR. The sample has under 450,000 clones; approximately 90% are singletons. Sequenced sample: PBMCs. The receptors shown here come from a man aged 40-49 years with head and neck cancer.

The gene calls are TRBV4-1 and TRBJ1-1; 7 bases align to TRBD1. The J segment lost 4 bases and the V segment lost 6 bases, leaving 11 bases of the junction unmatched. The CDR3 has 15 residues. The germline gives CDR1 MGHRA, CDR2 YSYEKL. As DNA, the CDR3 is TGCGCCAGCAGTGACTCAGGGGGGAGAGGCACTGAAGCTTTCTTT. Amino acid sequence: CASSDSGGRGTEAFF.

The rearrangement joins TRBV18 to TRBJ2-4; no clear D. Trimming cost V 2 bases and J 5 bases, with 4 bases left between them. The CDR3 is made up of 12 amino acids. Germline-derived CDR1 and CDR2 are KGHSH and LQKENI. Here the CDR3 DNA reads TGTGCCAGCTCACCAGGGGAAAACATTCAGTACTTC. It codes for CASSPGENIQYF.

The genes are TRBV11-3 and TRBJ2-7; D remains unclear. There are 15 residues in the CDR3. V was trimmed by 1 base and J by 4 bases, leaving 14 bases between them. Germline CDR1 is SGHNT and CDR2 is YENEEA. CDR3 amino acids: CASSLVDIGLYEQYF. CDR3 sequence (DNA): TGTGCCAGCAGCTTAGTCGACATAGGGCTTTACGAGCAGTACTTC.

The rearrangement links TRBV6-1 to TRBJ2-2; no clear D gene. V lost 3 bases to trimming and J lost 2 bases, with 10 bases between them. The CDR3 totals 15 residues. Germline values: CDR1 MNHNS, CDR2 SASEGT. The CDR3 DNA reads TGTGCCAGCAGTGATTTTGACGCCAACACCGGGGAGCTGTTTTTT. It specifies CASSDFDANTGELFF.

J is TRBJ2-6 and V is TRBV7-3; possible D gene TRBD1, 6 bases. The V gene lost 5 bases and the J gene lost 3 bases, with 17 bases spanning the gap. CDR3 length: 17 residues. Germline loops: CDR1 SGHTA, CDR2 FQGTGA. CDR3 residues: CASSPGQGPGGANVLTF. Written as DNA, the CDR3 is TGTGCCAGCAGCCCCGGGCAGGGGCCTGGTGGGGCCAACGTCCTGACTTTC. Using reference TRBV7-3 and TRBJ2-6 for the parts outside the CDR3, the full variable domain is GAGVSQTPSNKVTEKGKYVELRCDPISGHTALYWYRQSLGQGPEFLIYFQGTGAADDSGLPNDRFFAVRPEGSVSTLKIQRTERGDSAVYLCASSPGQGPGGANVLTFGAGSRLTVL.

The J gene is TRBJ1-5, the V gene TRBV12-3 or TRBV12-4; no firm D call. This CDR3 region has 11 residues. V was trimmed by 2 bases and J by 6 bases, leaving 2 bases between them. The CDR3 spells CASSLSQPQHF. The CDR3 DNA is TGTGCCAGCAGTTTAAGTCAGCCCCAGCATTTT.

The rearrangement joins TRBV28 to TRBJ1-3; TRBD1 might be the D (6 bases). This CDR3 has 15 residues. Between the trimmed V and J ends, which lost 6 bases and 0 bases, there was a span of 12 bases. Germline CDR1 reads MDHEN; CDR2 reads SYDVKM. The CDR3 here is CASRQDRSSGNTIYF. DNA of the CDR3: TGTGCCAGCAGACAAGACAGGAGCTCTGGAAACACCATATATTTT.

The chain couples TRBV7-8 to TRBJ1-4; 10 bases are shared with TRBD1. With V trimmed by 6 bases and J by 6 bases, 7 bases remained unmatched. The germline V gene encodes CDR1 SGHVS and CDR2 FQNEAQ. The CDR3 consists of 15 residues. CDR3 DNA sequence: TGTGCCAGCAGGGAGAGACAGGGGGCGGATGAAAAACTGTTTTTT. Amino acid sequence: CASRERQGADEKLFF.

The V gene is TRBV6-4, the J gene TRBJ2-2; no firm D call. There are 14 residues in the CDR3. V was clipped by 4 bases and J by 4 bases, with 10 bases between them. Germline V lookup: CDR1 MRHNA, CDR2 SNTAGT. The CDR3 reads CASSGEVSTGELFF. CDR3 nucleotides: TGTGCCAGCAGTGGAGAGGTTTCCACCGGGGAGCTGTTTTTT.

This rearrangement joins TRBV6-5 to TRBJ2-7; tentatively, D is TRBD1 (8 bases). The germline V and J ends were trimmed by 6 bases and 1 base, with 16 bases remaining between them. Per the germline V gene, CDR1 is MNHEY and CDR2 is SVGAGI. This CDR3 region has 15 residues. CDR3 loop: CASRAIQGGSYEQYF. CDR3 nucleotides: TGTGCCAGCAGAGCAATACAGGGGGGGTCCTACGAGCAGTACTTC.

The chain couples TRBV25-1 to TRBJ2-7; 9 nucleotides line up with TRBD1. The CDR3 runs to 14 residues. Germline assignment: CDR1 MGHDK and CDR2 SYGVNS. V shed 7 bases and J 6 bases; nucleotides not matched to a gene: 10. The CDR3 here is CASTGQGILREQYF. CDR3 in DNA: TGTGCCAGCACTGGACAGGGGATCCTACGCGAGCAGTACTTC.

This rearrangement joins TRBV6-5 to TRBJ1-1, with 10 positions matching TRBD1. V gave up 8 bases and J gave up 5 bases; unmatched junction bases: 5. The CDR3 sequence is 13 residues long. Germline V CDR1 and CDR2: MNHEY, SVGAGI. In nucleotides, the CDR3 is TGTGCCAGCGGACAGGGGGGGTTGACTGAAGCTTTCTTT. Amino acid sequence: CASGQGGLTEAFF.

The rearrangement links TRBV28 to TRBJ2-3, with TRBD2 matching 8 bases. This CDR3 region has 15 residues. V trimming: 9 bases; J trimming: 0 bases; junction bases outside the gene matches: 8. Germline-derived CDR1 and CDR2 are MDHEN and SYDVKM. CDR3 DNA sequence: TGTGCCAGACGAATTAGCGGGGCTAGCACAGATACGCAGTATTTT. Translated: CARRISGASTDTQYF.

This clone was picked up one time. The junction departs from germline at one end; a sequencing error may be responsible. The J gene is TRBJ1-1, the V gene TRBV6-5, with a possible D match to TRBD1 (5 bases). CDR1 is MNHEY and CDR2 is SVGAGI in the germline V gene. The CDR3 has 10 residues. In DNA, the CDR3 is TGTGCCAGCGGTTACAGGGAAGCTTTCTTT. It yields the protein CASGYREAFF.

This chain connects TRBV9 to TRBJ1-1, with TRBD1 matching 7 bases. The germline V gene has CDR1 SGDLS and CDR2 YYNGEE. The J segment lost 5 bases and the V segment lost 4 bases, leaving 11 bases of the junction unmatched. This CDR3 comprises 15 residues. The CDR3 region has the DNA TGTGCCAGCAGCCCCAGGGGGGGAGGGGGTACTGAAGCTTTCTTT. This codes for CASSPRGGGGTEAFF.

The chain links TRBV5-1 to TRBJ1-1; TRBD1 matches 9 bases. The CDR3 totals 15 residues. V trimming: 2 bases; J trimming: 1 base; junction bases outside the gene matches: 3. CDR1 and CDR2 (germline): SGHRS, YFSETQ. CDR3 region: CASSLRTGENTEAFF. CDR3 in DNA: TGCGCCAGCAGCTTAAGGACAGGGGAGAACACTGAAGCTTTCTTT.

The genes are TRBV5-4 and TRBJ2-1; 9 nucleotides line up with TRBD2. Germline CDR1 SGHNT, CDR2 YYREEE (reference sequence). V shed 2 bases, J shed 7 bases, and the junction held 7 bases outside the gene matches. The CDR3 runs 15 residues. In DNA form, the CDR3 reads TGTGCCAGCAGCTTTAGCGGGAGAGCGGGAAATGAGCAGTTCTTC. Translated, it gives CASSFSGRAGNEQFF.

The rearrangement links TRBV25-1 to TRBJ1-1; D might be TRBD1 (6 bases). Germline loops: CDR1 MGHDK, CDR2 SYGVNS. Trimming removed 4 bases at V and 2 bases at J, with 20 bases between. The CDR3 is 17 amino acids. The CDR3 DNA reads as TGTGCCAGCAGTGGGGGGGGGTACAGGGCAACAAACACTGAAGCTTTCTTT. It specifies CASSGGGYRATNTEAFF.

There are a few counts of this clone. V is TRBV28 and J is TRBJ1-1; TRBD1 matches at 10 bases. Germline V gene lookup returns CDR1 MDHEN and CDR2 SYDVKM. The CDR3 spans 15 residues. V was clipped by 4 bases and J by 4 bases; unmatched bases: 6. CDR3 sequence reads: CASSSSGQGLTEAFF. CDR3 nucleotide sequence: TGTGCCAGCAGTTCCTCGGGACAGGGGCTCACTGAAGCTTTCTTT.

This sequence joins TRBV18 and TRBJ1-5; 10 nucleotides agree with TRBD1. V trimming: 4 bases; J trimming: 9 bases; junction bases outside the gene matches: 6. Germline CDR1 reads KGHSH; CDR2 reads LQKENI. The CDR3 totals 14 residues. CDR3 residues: CASSRGQGEPPQHF. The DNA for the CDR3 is TGTGCCAGCTCACGAGGACAGGGGGAACCGCCCCAGCATTTT.

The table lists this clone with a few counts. This CDR3 is CASSEMTGAPYEQYF. The CDR3 DNA is TGCGCCAGCAGTGAAATGACCGGGGCACCCTACGAGCAGTACTTC. The chain has TRBV10-1 and TRBJ2-7; D may be TRBD1 or TRBD2 (5 bases each). The CDR3 has 15 residues. Germline CDR1 WNHNN, CDR2 SYGVQD (reference sequence). Trimming pared 3 bases from V and 2 bases from J, leaving 14 bases between.

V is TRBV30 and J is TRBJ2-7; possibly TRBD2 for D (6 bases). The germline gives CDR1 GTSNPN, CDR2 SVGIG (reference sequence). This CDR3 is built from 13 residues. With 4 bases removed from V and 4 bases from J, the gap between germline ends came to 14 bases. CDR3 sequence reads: CAWTISEGYEQYF. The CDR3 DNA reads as TGTGCCTGGACCATCTCGGAGGGGTACGAGCAGTACTTC.

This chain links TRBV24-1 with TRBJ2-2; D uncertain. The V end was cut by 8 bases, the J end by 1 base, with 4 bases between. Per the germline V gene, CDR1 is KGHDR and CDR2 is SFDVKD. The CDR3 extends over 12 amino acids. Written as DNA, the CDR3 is TGTGCCACCAACGGGAACACCGGGGAGCTGTTTTTT. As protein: CATNGNTGELFF.

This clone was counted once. The CDR3 sequence is CASSKGQGASYEQYF. CDR3 coding DNA: TGTGCCAGTAGTAAGGGACAGGGGGCCTCCTACGAGCAGTACTTC. This chain connects TRBV19 to TRBJ2-7, with 12 bases aligning to TRBD1. The CDR3 is 15 residues long. V lost 4 bases and J lost 0; bases outside the gene matches: 1. Per the germline V gene, CDR1 is LNHDA and CDR2 is SQIVND (reference sequence).

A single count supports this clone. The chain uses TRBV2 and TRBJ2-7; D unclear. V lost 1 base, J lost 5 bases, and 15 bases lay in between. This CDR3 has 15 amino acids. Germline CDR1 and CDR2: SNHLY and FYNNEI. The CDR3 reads CASSEELVTVDEQYF. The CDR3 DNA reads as TGTGCCAGCAGTGAAGAGTTAGTCACGGTCGACGAGCAGTACTTC.

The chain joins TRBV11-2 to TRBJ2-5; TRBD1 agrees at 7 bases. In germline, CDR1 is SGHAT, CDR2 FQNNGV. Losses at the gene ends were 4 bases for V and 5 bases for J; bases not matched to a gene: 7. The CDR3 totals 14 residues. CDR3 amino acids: CASSYITGVETQYF. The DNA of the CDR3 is TGTGCCAGCAGCTACATTACAGGGGTGGAGACCCAGTACTTC.

CDR3 coding DNA: TGCGCCAGCAGCTTGGGGGGGGGAGGAGGGTTCGAGCAGTACTTC. Its translation is CASSLGGGGGFEQYF. The J gene is TRBJ2-7, the V gene TRBV5-1; TRBD2 matches at 7 bases. CDR1 and CDR2 (germline): SGHRS, YFSETQ. V shed 0 bases, J shed 6 bases, and the junction held 9 bases outside the gene matches. The CDR3 spans 15 residues.

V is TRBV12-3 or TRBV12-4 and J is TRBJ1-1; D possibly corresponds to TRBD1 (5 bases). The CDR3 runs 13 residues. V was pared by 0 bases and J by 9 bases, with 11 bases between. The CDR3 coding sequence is TGTGCCAGCAGTTTAGCGGGGGAATACCAAGCTTTCTTT. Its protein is CASSLAGEYQAFF.

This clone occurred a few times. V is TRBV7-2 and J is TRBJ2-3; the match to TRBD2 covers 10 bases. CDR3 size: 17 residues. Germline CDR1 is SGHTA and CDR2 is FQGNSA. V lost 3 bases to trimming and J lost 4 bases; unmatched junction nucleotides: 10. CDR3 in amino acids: CASSFLPAGGRADTQYF. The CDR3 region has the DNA TGTGCCAGCAGCTTCCTTCCAGCGGGGGGGAGGGCAGATACGCAGTATTTT.